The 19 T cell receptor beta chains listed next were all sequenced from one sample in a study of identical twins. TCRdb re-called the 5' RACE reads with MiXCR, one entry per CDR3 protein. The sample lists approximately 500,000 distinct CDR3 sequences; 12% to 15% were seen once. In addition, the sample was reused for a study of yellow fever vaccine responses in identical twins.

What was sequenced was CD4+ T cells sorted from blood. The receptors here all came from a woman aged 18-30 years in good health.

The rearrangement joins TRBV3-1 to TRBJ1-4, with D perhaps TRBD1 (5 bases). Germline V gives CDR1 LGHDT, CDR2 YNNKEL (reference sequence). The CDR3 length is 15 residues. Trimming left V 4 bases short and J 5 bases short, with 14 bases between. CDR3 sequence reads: CASSLVGTENEKLFF. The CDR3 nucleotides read TGTGCCAGCAGCCTCGTTGGGACCGAGAATGAAAAACTGTTTTTT. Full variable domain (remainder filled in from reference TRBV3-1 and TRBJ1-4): DTAVSQTPKYLVTQMGNDKSIKCEQNLGHDTMYWYKQDSKKFLKIMFSYNNKELIINETVPNRFSPKSPDKAHLNLHINSLELGDSAVYFCASSLVGTENEKLFFGSGTQLSVL.

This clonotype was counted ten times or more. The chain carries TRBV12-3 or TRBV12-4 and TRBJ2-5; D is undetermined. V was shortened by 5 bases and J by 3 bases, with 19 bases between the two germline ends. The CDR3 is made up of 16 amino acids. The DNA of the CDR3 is TGTGCCAGCAGTAGACCTAGAACGTTTGGGGAAGAGACCCAGTACTTC. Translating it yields CASSRPRTFGEETQYF.

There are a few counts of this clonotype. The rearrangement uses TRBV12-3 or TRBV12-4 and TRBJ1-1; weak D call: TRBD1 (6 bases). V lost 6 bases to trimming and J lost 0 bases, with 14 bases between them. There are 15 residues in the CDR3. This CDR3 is CASSLPQGMNTEAFF. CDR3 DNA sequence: TGTGCCAGCAGCCTTCCACAGGGCATGAACACTGAAGCTTTCTTT.

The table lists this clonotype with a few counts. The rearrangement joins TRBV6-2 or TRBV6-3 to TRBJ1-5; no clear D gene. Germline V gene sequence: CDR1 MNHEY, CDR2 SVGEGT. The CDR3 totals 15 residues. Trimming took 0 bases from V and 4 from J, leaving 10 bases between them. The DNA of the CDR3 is TGTGCCAGCAGTTACTCGGGGATCAAAAATCAGCCCCAGCATTTT. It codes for CASSYSGIKNQPQHF.

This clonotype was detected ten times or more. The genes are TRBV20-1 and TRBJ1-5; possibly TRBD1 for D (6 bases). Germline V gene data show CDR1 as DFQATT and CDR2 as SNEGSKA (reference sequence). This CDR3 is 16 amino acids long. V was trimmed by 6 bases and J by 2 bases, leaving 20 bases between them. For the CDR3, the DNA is TGCAGTGCCTCAGACAGGCCCCCCGGTGGCAATCAGCCCCAGCATTTT. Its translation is CSASDRPPGGNQPQHF.

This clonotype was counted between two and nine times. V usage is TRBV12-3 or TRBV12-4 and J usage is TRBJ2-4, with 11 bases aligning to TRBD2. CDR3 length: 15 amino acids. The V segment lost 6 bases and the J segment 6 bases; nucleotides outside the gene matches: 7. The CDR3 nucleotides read TGTGCCAGCAGCCATAGCGGGGGGGCCGGAAACATTCAGTACTTC. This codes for CASSHSGGAGNIQYF.

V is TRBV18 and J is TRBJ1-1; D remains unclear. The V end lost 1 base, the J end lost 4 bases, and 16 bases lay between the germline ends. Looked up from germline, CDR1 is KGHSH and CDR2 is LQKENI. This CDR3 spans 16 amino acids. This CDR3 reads CASSPRTETTFTEAFF. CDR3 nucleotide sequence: TGTGCCAGCTCACCACGCACCGAGACAACATTCACTGAAGCTTTCTTT.

In DNA form, the CDR3 reads TGTGCCAGCAGACCCCTACTTTTTGGGGGCCACACCGGGGAGCTGTTTTTT. Its translation: CASRPLLFGGHTGELFF. V is TRBV7-9 and J is TRBJ2-2, with a weak D call TRBD1 (6 bases). V was clipped by 6 bases and J by 3 bases, with 20 bases between them. Germline CDR1 reads SEHNR; CDR2 reads FQNEAQ (reference sequence). This CDR3 has 17 residues.

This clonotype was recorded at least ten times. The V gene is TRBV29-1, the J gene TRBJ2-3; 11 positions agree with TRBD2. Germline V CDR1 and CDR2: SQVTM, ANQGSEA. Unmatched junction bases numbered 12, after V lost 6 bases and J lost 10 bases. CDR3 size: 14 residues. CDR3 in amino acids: CSVGTLAGVIPQYF. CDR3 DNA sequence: TGCAGCGTGGGGACACTAGCGGGGGTTATTCCGCAGTATTTT.

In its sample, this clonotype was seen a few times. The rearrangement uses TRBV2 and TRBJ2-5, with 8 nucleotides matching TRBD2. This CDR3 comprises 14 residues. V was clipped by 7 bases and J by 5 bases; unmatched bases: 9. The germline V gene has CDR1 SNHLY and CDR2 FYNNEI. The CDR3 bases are TGTGCCAGCACGAGAGCGGGAGTTGGGGAGACCCAGTACTTC. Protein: CASTRAGVGETQYF.

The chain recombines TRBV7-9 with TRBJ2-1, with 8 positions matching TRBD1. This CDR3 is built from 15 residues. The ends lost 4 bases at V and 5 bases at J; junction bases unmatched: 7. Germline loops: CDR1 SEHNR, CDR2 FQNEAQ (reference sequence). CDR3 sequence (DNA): TGTGCCAGCAGCTACCGGGACAGGATTAACAATGAGCAGTTCTTC. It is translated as CASSYRDRINNEQFF.

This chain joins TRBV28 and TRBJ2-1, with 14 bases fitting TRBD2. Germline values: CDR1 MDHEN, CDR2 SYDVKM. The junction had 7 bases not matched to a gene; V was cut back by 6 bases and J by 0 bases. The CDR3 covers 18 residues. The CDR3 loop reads CASRGTSGSWSSYNEQFF. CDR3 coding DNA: TGTGCCAGCAGGGGGACTAGCGGGAGTTGGAGCTCCTACAATGAGCAGTTCTTC.

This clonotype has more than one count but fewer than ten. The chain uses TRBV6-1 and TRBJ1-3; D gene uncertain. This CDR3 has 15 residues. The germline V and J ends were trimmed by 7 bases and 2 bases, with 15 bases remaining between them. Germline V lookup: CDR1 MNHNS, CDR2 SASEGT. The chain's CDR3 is CASIHTGVAGNTIYF. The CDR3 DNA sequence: TGTGCCAGCATTCATACTGGGGTAGCTGGAAACACCATATATTTT.

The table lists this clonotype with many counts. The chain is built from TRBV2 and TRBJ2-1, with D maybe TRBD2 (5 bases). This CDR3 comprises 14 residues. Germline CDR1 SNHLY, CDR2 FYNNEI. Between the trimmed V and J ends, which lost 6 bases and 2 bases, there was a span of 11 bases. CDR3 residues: CASRMAGPYNEQFF. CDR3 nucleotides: TGTGCCAGCAGGATGGCGGGCCCCTACAATGAGCAGTTCTTC.

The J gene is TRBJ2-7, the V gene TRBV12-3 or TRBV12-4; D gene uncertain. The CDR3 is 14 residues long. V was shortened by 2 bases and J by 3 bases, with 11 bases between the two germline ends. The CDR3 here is CASSLNGPNYEQYV. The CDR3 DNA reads TGTGCCAGCAGTTTAAATGGACCAAACTACGAGCAGTACGTC.

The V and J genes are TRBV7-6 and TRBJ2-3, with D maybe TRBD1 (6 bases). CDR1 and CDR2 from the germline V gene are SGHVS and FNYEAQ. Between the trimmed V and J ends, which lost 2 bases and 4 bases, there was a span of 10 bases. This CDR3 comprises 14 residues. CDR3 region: CASSLRGKADTQYF. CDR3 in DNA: TGTGCCAGCAGCTTAAGGGGGAAGGCAGATACGCAGTATTTT.

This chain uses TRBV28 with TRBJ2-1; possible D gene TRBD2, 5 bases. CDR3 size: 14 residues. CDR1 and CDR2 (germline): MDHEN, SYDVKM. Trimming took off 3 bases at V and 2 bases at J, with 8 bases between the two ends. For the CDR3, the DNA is TGTGCCAGCAGTTTTGAGAGGGCCTACAATGAGCAGTTCTTC. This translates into CASSFERAYNEQFF.

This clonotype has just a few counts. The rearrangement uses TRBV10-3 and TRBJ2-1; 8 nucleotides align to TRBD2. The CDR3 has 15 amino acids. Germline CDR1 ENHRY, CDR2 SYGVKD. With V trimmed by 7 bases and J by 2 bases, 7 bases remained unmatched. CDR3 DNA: TGTGCCATCAATAACAGCGGGGGACCCTACAATGAGCAGTTCTTC. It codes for CAINNSGGPYNEQFF.

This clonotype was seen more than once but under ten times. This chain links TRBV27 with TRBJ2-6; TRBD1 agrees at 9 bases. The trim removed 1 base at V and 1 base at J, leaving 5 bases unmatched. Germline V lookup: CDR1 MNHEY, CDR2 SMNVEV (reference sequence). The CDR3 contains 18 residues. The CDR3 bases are TGTGCCAGCAGTTTATTGGGGACAGGGAGATCTGGGGCCAACGTCCTGACTTTC. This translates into CASSLLGTGRSGANVLTF.